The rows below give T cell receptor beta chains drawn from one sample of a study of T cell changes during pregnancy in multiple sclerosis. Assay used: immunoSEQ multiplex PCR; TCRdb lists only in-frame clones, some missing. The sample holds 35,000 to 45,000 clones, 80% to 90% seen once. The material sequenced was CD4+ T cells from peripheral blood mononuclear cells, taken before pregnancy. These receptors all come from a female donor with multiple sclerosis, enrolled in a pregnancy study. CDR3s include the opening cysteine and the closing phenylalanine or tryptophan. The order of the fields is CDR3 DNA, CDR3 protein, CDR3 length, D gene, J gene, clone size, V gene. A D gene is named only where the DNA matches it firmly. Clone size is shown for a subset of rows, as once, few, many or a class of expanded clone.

CDR3nt: TGTGCCAGCAGCTTAGGAGACAGTGCAACTAATGAAAAACTGTTTTTT; CDR3aa: CASSLGDSATNEKLFF; len: 16; d_gene: NA; j_gene: TRBJ1-4; abundance: NA; v_gene: TRBV7-2
CDR3nt: TGCGCCAGCAGCTCGGTGGGACAGAGAGAGACCCAGTACTTC; CDR3aa: CASSSVGQRETQYF; len: 14; d_gene: TRBD1; j_gene: TRBJ2-5; abundance: NA; v_gene: TRBV5-1
CDR3nt: TGCGCCAGCAGCTTGGCCTGGGAAGACAGGGGGGAACACTACGAGCAGTACTTC; CDR3aa: CASSLAWEDRGEHYEQYF; len: 18; d_gene: TRBD1; j_gene: TRBJ2-7; abundance: once; v_gene: TRBV5-1
CDR3nt: TGCGCCAGCAGCCCGGGGGTGCCGAATGAAAAACTGTTTTTT; CDR3aa: CASSPGVPNEKLFF; len: 14; d_gene: NA; j_gene: TRBJ1-4; abundance: NA; v_gene: TRBV5-1
CDR3nt: TGTGCCAGCAGCCCCCGCGGGTCGGGGACCGGGGAGCTGTTTTTT; CDR3aa: CASSPRGSGTGELFF; len: 15; d_gene: NA; j_gene: TRBJ2-2; abundance: NA; v_gene: TRBV9
CDR3nt: TGCGCCAGCAGCCCGGAGGACAGGGGATCACCCCTCCACTTT; CDR3aa: CASSPEDRGSPLHF; len: 14; d_gene: TRBD1; j_gene: TRBJ1-6; abundance: NA; v_gene: TRBV4-3
CDR3nt: TGTGCCAGCAGCTTCCACCCGAGACAGGCAGACACAGATACGCAGTATTTT; CDR3aa: CASSFHPRQADTDTQYF; len: 17; d_gene: NA; j_gene: TRBJ2-3; abundance: NA; v_gene: TRBV7-3
CDR3nt: TGCGCCAGCAGCTTTGGACAGGGGCTGCTCAATGAGCAGTTCTTC; CDR3aa: CASSFGQGLLNEQFF; len: 15; d_gene: TRBD1; j_gene: TRBJ2-1; abundance: NA; v_gene: TRBV5-1
CDR3nt: TGTGCCAGCGTTCTAAGGACGGGAAGACAAGAGACCCAGTACTTC; CDR3aa: CASVLRTGRQETQYF; len: 15; d_gene: NA; j_gene: TRBJ2-5; abundance: once; v_gene: TRBV5-6
CDR3nt: TGCGCCAGCAGCTTGTTGTTCCCGGGCACTGAAGCTTTCTTT; CDR3aa: CASSLLFPGTEAFF; len: 14; d_gene: NA; j_gene: TRBJ1-1; abundance: NA; v_gene: TRBV5-1